Presented here are 24 T cell receptor beta chains from one specimen sequenced in a study of shared clonotypes between healthy human individuals. Assay: immunoSEQ multiplex PCR; the TCRdb copy retains only in-frame clones and omits some. Of some 87,000 clones in the sample, approximately 75% were seen once. The source material was memory CD8+ T cells sorted from blood. Subset in this sample: CD45RO+ cells pooled with CCR7-negative TemRA cells. These receptors were taken from a man aged 25 to 45 in good health.

The chain has TRBV5-6 and TRBJ1-2; D gene uncertain. V lost 0 bases, J lost 7 bases, and 13 bases lay in between. The CDR3 covers 14 residues. The germline V gene has CDR1 SGHDT and CDR2 YYEEEE. The CDR3 is CASSLGGGFGGYTF. CDR3 nucleotide sequence: TGTGCCAGCAGCTTGGGAGGAGGGTTCGGTGGCTACACCTTC.

Concerning this clone itself: The junction differs from germline at one of its ends, possibly a read error. In DNA, the CDR3 is TGTGCTAGCAGCGCCGCAGGTTCCAACCAAGAGACCCAGTACTTC. It specifies CASSAAGSNQETQYF. The chain is built from TRBV7-7 and TRBJ2-5; D gene unclear. From germline, CDR1 is SSHAT and CDR2 FNYEAQ (reference sequence). The CDR3 runs to 15 residues. Full variable domain (remainder filled in from reference TRBV7-7 and TRBJ2-5): GAGVSQSPRYKVTKRGQDVTLRCDPISSHATLYWYQQALGQGPEFLTYFNYEAQPDKSGLPSDRFSAERPEGSISTLTIQRTEQRDSAMYRCASSAAGSNQETQYFGPGTRLLVL.

This clone was seen more than once but under ten times. The chain recombines TRBV6-5 with TRBJ2-5, with unresolved D. The germline V and J ends were trimmed by 5 bases and 5 bases, with 12 bases remaining between them. Germline lookup yields CDR1 MNHEY and CDR2 SVGAGI. The CDR3 runs 13 residues. The CDR3 DNA follows: TGTGCCAGCAGTGATTCGGAGAAGGAGACCCAGTACTTC. Protein product: CASSDSEKETQYF.

The rearrangement joins TRBV15 to TRBJ2-1; 10 positions agree with TRBD1. Trimming cost V 1 base and J 3 bases; bases outside gene matches: 0. This CDR3 is 15 amino acids long. Looked up from germline, CDR1 is LNHNV and CDR2 is YYDKDF (reference sequence). The CDR3 sequence is CATSRGTGGYNEQFF. The CDR3 coding sequence is TGTGCCACCAGCAGAGGGACAGGGGGCTACAATGAGCAGTTCTTC. Variable domain in full (rest from reference TRBV15 and TRBJ2-1): DAMVIQNPRYQVTQFGKPVTLSCSQTLNHNVMYWYQQKSSQAPKLLFHYYDKDFNNEADTPDNFQSRRPNTSFCFLDIRSPGLGDTAMYLCATSRGTGGYNEQFFGPGTRLTVL.

This clone showed up just a few times. The chain links TRBV14 to TRBJ2-1; 7 bases line up with TRBD1. CDR1 SGHDN and CDR2 FVKESK come from the germline V gene. The CDR3 has 14 residues. With V trimmed by 5 bases and J by 4 bases, 5 bases remained unmatched. As DNA, the CDR3 is TGTGCCAGCAGCGTTCGGACAGGATACAATGAGCAGTTCTTC. As protein: CASSVRTGYNEQFF.

The rearrangement joins TRBV7-2 to TRBJ2-6; weak D call: TRBD1 (5 bases). CDR3 size: 15 residues. Germline V gives CDR1 SGHTA, CDR2 FQGNSA. The germline V and J ends were trimmed by 6 bases and 0 bases, with 9 bases remaining between them. Here the CDR3 DNA reads TGTGCCAGCAGAAGGGGCCCCTCTGGGGCCAACGTCCTGACTTTC. Translating it yields CASRRGPSGANVLTF.

The V gene is TRBV6-5, the J gene TRBJ1-2; D is uncertain. CDR3 length: 15 amino acids. Germline lookup yields CDR1 MNHEY and CDR2 SVGAGI. V lost 7 bases to trimming and J lost 2 bases, with 17 bases between them. The CDR3, as DNA: TGTGCCAGCACCCCCTACGCAACTGGGAACTATGGCTACACCTTC. The encoded protein is CASTPYATGNYGYTF.

The sample holds a few counts of this clone. The chain uses TRBV4-3 and TRBJ2-2, with D tentatively TRBD1 (6 bases). The ends were cut back, 0 bases at V and 11 bases at J, with 22 bases in the middle. This CDR3 contains 17 residues. Germline CDR1 reads LGHNA; CDR2 reads YSLEER. The chain's CDR3 is CASSQDLQGEAPVELFF. DNA for the CDR3: TGCGCCAGCAGCCAAGATTTACAGGGTGAGGCACCGGTCGAGCTGTTTTTT.

J is TRBJ2-5 and V is TRBV18, with a possible D match to TRBD2 (5 bases). The V gene lost 3 bases and the J gene lost 1 base, with 6 bases spanning the gap. The germline gives CDR1 KGHSH, CDR2 LQKENI. The CDR3 spans 13 residues. CDR3 in DNA: TGTGCCAGCTCACCCCGGGGCCAAGAGACCCAGTACTTC. Its protein product is CASSPRGQETQYF.

The chain combines TRBV11-3 with TRBJ2-2; the match to TRBD2 covers 11 bases. Germline V gene data show CDR1 as SGHNT and CDR2 as YENEEA. The CDR3 spans 17 residues. V gave up 3 bases and J gave up 6 bases; unmatched junction bases: 9. The CDR3 sequence: CASSFQVAGGIPGELFF. CDR3 nucleotides: TGTGCCAGCAGCTTCCAAGTAGCGGGAGGGATACCCGGGGAGCTGTTTTTT.

As for this clone: The likely explanation is a read error, given a far larger clone one base away. V usage is TRBV4-3 and J usage is TRBJ2-3; 9 nucleotides agree with TRBD1. Germline V gene sequence: CDR1 LGHNA, CDR2 YSLEER. The CDR3 consists of 18 residues. The CDR3 is CARSHDRGKLRDTDTQYF. In DNA, the CDR3 is TGCGCCAGAAGCCACGACAGGGGGAAACTTCGAGACACAGATACGCAGTATTTT.

V usage is TRBV6-6 and J usage is TRBJ2-3; unclear D gene. Trimming took 2 bases from V and 5 from J, leaving 5 bases between them. There are 12 residues in the CDR3. CDR1 and CDR2 (germline): MNHNY, SVGAGI (reference sequence). The CDR3 spells CASSYGQDTQYF. DNA of the CDR3: TGTGCCAGCAGTTACGGTCAAGATACGCAGTATTTT.

The genes are TRBV9 and TRBJ2-7, with D unresolved. Germline assignment: CDR1 SGDLS and CDR2 YYNGEE. The CDR3 is 13 amino acids. Trimming pared 3 bases from V and 1 base from J, leaving 8 bases between. CDR3: CASSGPASYEQYF. CDR3 bases: TGTGCCAGCAGCGGACCAGCGTCCTACGAGCAGTACTTC.

This chain links TRBV30 with TRBJ1-4; D is ambiguous. CDR1 is GTSNPN, CDR2 SVGIG, per germline (reference sequence). CDR3 size: 13 residues. V lost 3 bases to trimming and J lost 3 bases, with 8 bases between them. As DNA, the CDR3 is TGTGCCTGGAGCCGGCAGTCTAATGAAAAACTGTTTTTT. Amino acid sequence: CAWSRQSNEKLFF. Looking up the rest from reference TRBV30 and TRBJ1-4 gives the full variable domain: SQTIHQWPATLVQPVGSPLSLECTVEGTSNPNLYWYRQAAGRGLQLLFYSVGIGQISSEVPQNLSASRPQDRQFILSSKKLLLSDSGFYLCAWSRQSNEKLFFGSGTQLSVL.

V and J are TRBV14 and TRBJ2-1, with D perhaps TRBD2 (5 bases). The V gene's germline CDR1 is SGHDN and CDR2 FVKESK. Trimming took off 5 bases at V and 0 bases at J, with 11 bases between the two ends. The CDR3 is made up of 15 amino acids. The CDR3 here is CASSSRGSSYNEQFF. The CDR3 DNA reads TGTGCCAGCAGCTCACGGGGTAGCTCCTACAATGAGCAGTTCTTC.

This clone was picked up one time. The V and J genes are TRBV19 and TRBJ2-2, with 11 bases fitting TRBD2. The germline V gene encodes CDR1 LNHDA and CDR2 SQIVND (reference sequence). CDR3 length equals 16 residues. Trimming cost V 3 bases and J 6 bases; bases outside gene matches: 6. This CDR3 is CASSIRTSGSSGELFF. The CDR3 DNA reads as TGTGCCAGTAGTATCCGGACTAGCGGGTCGTCCGGGGAGCTGTTTTTT.

The rearrangement joins TRBV6-4 to TRBJ2-3, with 11 bases that match TRBD2. Trimming at V came to 3 bases and at J to 4 bases, leaving 6 bases not matched to a gene. This CDR3 contains 16 residues. Germline V gene lookup returns CDR1 MRHNA and CDR2 SNTAGT. In nucleotides, the CDR3 is TGTGCCAGCAGTGAACTAGCGGGAGTCGGCGCAGATACGCAGTATTTT. It is translated as CASSELAGVGADTQYF.

The J gene is TRBJ2-7, the V gene TRBV6-5, with D possibly TRBD1 on 6 matching bases. From germline, CDR1 is MNHEY and CDR2 SVGAGI. The CDR3 length is 14 residues. With 2 bases removed from V and 2 bases from J, the gap between germline ends came to 10 bases. The CDR3 loop is CASSYIEGAYEQYF. The CDR3 DNA reads TGTGCCAGCAGTTACATCGAGGGGGCCTACGAGCAGTACTTC.

The V and J genes are TRBV20-1 and TRBJ1-2; D remains ambiguous. CDR1 and CDR2 from the germline V gene are DFQATT and SNEGSKA (reference sequence). CDR3 size: 10 residues. The V end lost 2 bases, the J end lost 10 bases, and 8 bases lay between the germline ends. Here the CDR3 reads CSARRRYYTF. The CDR3 DNA reads as TGCAGTGCTAGAAGACGGTACTACACCTTC.

This clone was seen a few times. The genes are TRBV2 and TRBJ2-2, with D possibly matching TRBD1 (5 bases). V gave up 7 bases and J gave up 7 bases, with 10 bases separating them. Per the germline V gene, CDR1 is SNHLY and CDR2 is FYNNEI. The CDR3 contains 12 residues. CDR3 in amino acids: CASMGQGGELFF. For the CDR3, the DNA is TGTGCCAGCATGGGGCAGGGCGGGGAGCTGTTTTTT.

This clone came up once. The rearrangement joins TRBV9 to TRBJ2-2, with TRBD2 matching 9 bases. The CDR3 is 15 amino acids. The V gene's germline CDR1 is SGDLS and CDR2 YYNGEE. The trim removed 1 base at V and 7 bases at J, leaving 5 bases unmatched. The CDR3 loop reads CASSVTGTSSGELFF. CDR3 DNA sequence: TGTGCCAGCAGCGTAACCGGGACTAGCAGCGGGGAGCTGTTTTTT.

This rearrangement joins TRBV7-9 to TRBJ2-5; the match to TRBD1 covers 7 bases. The CDR3 covers 15 residues. V was clipped by 4 bases and J by 5 bases; unmatched bases: 10. Germline V CDR1 and CDR2: SEHNR, FQNEAQ (reference sequence). The CDR3 DNA follows: TGTGCCAGCAGCTCCGCAAGACAGGGTGGGGAGACCCAGTACTTC. Amino acid sequence: CASSSARQGGETQYF.

At least ten counts were recorded for this clone. The chain links TRBV6-4 to TRBJ2-3, with 11 bases fitting TRBD2. Germline V gives CDR1 MRHNA, CDR2 SNTAGT. The CDR3 totals 14 residues. V was pared by 10 bases and J by 4 bases, with 7 bases of the junction left unmatched. The CDR3 loop reads CATAIAGGSDTQYF. The CDR3 DNA sequence: TGTGCCACCGCTATAGCGGGAGGGTCAGATACGCAGTATTTT.

Of note for this clone: A read error is likely here: a far larger clone is one base away. Other nucleotide sequences in the sample specify the same CDR3. CDR3 residues: CASSPGTSDTDTQYF. The CDR3 bases are TGTGCCAGCAGCCCCGGGACTAGCGACACAGATACGCAGTATTTT. The chain combines TRBV6-5 with TRBJ2-3, with 10 bases identical to TRBD2. The CDR3 is 15 amino acids. Germline V gene lookup returns CDR1 MNHEY and CDR2 SVGAGI. After removal of 6 bases from V and 2 bases from J, the junction contained 5 bases not matched to a gene.